One sample yielded the 18 T cell receptor beta chains listed below, sequenced in a study of sequential checkpoint blockade in melanoma. Data came from immunoSEQ multiplex PCR; TCRdb stores just in-frame clones and leaves some out. This repertoire shows about 4,800 clones, 55% found once; its top ten account for roughly 20%. Treatment: randomized to nivolumab then ipilimumab (arm A) or the reverse (arm B). This material consisted of CD8+ T cells sorted from blood (inferred from file names), taken from a patient given nivolumab and ipilimumab in sequence. Source of these receptors: a human donor with melanoma.

This clone was seen a few times. The chain uses TRBV18 and TRBJ2-2; 9 positions match TRBD2. Trimming at V came to 3 bases and at J to 3 bases, leaving 5 bases not matched to a gene. The germline CDR1 and CDR2 sequences are KGHSH and LQKENI. The CDR3 is 16 residues long. CDR3 sequence (DNA): TGTGCCAGCTCACCCCTAGCGGGAAGGGACACCGGGGAGCTGTTTTTT. This codes for CASSPLAGRDTGELFF.

V gene TRBV4-3 combines with J gene TRBJ2-7; maybe TRBD2 (6 bases). There are 16 residues in the CDR3. The V and J ends lost 0 bases and 2 bases respectively, with 14 bases between them. Germline loops: CDR1 LGHNA, CDR2 YSLEER. This CDR3 reads CASSQEVGLLPYEQYF. CDR3 nucleotides: TGCGCCAGCAGCCAAGAAGTAGGACTATTACCCTACGAGCAGTACTTC.

This clone has only a few counts. The rearrangement joins TRBV15 to TRBJ1-5; maybe TRBD1 (5 bases). Germline CDR1 reads LNHNV; CDR2 reads YYDKDF (reference sequence). V lost 4 bases and J lost 4, with 14 bases in between. The CDR3 is 15 amino acids. CDR3 bases: TGTGCCACCAGCACGTCCAGAGGACAAAATCAGCCCCAGCATTTT. Translation: CATSTSRGQNQPQHF.

The J gene is TRBJ1-5, the V gene TRBV28, with unresolved D. The CDR3 has 16 residues. Per the germline V gene, CDR1 is MDHEN and CDR2 is SYDVKM. The germline V and J ends were trimmed by 2 bases and 6 bases, with 17 bases remaining between them. Written as DNA, the CDR3 is TGTGCCAGCAGTTTAAGCCTAGGCCAAGTCGGTCAGCCCCAGCATTTT. It codes for CASSLSLGQVGQPQHF. The full variable domain, in which reference TRBV28 and TRBJ1-5 provide the parts outside the CDR3, is DVKVTQSSRYLVKRTGEKVFLECVQDMDHENMFWYRQDPGLGLRLIYFSYDVKMKEKGDIPEGYSVSREKKERFSLILESASTNQTSMYLCASSLSLGQVGQPQHFGDGTRLSIL.

With regard to this clone: Other DNA variants within this sample encode the same CDR3. V usage is TRBV28 and J usage is TRBJ1-5; D is unresolved. This CDR3 region has 14 residues. The germline V gene encodes CDR1 MDHEN and CDR2 SYDVKM. Trimming removed 2 bases at V and 3 bases at J, with 8 bases between. CDR3 nucleotides: TGTGCCAGCAGTTTACCCAATTCCAATCAGCCCCAGCATTTT. This gives the protein CASSLPNSNQPQHF.

A few counts support this clone. Other DNA sequences in this specimen translate into the identical CDR3. The chain carries TRBV11-2 and TRBJ2-1, with D hard to call. The CDR3 is made up of 15 amino acids. Trimming removed 1 base from V and 7 bases from J, with 14 bases in between. CDR1 SGHAT and CDR2 FQNNGV come from the germline V gene. The CDR3 is CASSLARGPLNEQFF. The DNA of the CDR3 is TGTGCCAGCAGCTTAGCTCGCGGCCCCCTAAATGAGCAGTTCTTC.

This clone appeared a few times. The V call is TRBV30, the J call TRBJ2-1; 8 positions match TRBD2. The CDR3 has 18 residues. V shed 3 bases and J 6 bases; nucleotides not matched to a gene: 19. Germline lookup yields CDR1 GTSNPN and CDR2 SVGIG (reference sequence). CDR3 sequence reads: CAWSRAPLLAEFTNEQFF. CDR3 in DNA: TGTGCCTGGAGCCGGGCCCCCTTACTAGCGGAGTTTACCAATGAGCAGTTCTTC.

CDR3: CASSSPWDRTYEQYF. The CDR3 nucleotides are TGTGCCAGCAGTTCTCCTTGGGACAGGACCTACGAGCAGTACTTC. The chain carries TRBV28 and TRBJ2-7, with 8 bases lining up with TRBD1. The CDR3 consists of 15 residues. The germline CDR1 and CDR2 sequences are MDHEN and SYDVKM. Unmatched junction bases numbered 7, after V lost 4 bases and J lost 2 bases. The variable domain in full, completed from reference TRBV28 and TRBJ2-7, reads DVKVTQSSRYLVKRTGEKVFLECVQDMDHENMFWYRQDPGLGLRLIYFSYDVKMKEKGDIPEGYSVSREKKERFSLILESASTNQTSMYLCASSSPWDRTYEQYFGPGTRLTVT.

J is TRBJ2-2 and V is TRBV29-1; TRBD2 might be the D (6 bases). This CDR3 has 12 residues. The V and J ends lost 2 bases and 8 bases respectively, with 9 bases between them. Per the germline V gene, CDR1 is SQVTM and CDR2 is ANQGSEA. CDR3 in amino acids: CSVETGVGELFF. CDR3 DNA: TGCAGCGTTGAAACGGGAGTGGGGGAGCTGTTTTTT.

J is TRBJ1-1 and V is TRBV7-9; the D gene is possibly TRBD1 (6 bases). Germline V gene data show CDR1 as SEHNR and CDR2 as FQNEAQ (reference sequence). The V end lost 3 bases, the J end lost 3 bases, and 20 bases lay between the germline ends. The CDR3 contains 17 residues. The CDR3 here is CASSFPYGQQVHTEAFF. Written as DNA, the CDR3 is TGTGCCAGCAGCTTCCCTTACGGACAGCAGGTCCACACTGAAGCTTTCTTT.

This chain joins TRBV28 and TRBJ2-7; 10 nucleotides agree with TRBD1. Germline V gives CDR1 MDHEN, CDR2 SYDVKM. Germline trimming cut 6 bases from V and 2 bases from J; bases unmatched to any gene: 4. This CDR3 has 14 residues. The CDR3 DNA follows: TGTGCCAGCAGGCTAGGGACAGGGGCCTACGAGCAGTACTTC. Its protein product is CASRLGTGAYEQYF.

This clone was counted only a few times. This chain uses TRBV27 with TRBJ2-2; TRBD1 is a possible D gene (5 bases). CDR1 MNHEY and CDR2 SMNVEV come from the germline V gene (reference sequence). CDR3 length: 13 amino acids. V was trimmed by 10 bases and J by 5 bases, leaving 14 bases between them. The CDR3 DNA follows: TGTGCCACCCATCCAGGGTCTACCGGGGAGCTGTTTTTT. Translating gives CATHPGSTGELFF.

This chain links TRBV30 with TRBJ2-1, with 8 bases lining up with TRBD2. The V and J ends lost 4 bases and 0 bases, in that order; junction bases with no gene match: 2. Germline lookup yields CDR1 GTSNPN and CDR2 SVGIG (reference sequence). The CDR3 is made up of 14 amino acids. The CDR3 DNA is TGTGCCTGGAACAGCGGGAGCTCCTACAATGAGCAGTTCTTC. This encodes CAWNSGSSYNEQFF.

The rearrangement links TRBV9 to TRBJ2-7; D unresolved. The germline V gene has CDR1 SGDLS and CDR2 YYNGEE. V was pared by 3 bases and J by 4 bases, with 14 bases between. The CDR3 is 14 amino acids. DNA of the CDR3: TGTGCCAGCAGCGAAGACGACAAGGCATACGAGCAGTACTTC. Amino acids: CASSEDDKAYEQYF. Based on the CDR3 plus reference TRBV9 and TRBJ2-7, the full variable domain is DSGVTQTPKHLITATGQRVTLRCSPRSGDLSVYWYQQSLDQGLQFLIQYYNGEERAKGNILERFSAQQFPDLHSELNLSSLELGDSALYFCASSEDDKAYEQYFGPGTRLTVT.

This clone was counted a single time. The V gene is TRBV30, the J gene TRBJ1-5; TRBD1 matches at 9 bases. V was pared by 8 bases and J by 2 bases, with 4 bases of the junction left unmatched. Germline V gene lookup returns CDR1 GTSNPN and CDR2 SVGIG (reference sequence). The CDR3 spans 13 residues. In DNA, the CDR3 is TGTGCCCTCCGGGACAGGGGCAATCAGCCCCAGCATTTT. It translates to CALRDRGNQPQHF.

This chain links TRBV27 with TRBJ2-7, with 9 bases aligning to TRBD2. V shed 4 bases, J shed 5 bases, and the junction held 12 bases outside the gene matches. CDR1 and CDR2 (germline): MNHEY, SMNVEV (reference sequence). The CDR3 extends over 16 amino acids. The CDR3 nucleotides read TGTGCCAGCAGTTCGAGCGGGAGGCCACAACCGAACGAGCAGTACTTC. This encodes CASSSSGRPQPNEQYF.

The chain couples TRBV15 to TRBJ1-1; perhaps TRBD1 as D (6 bases). The CDR3 is 18 amino acids. Germline V gene data show CDR1 as LNHNV and CDR2 as YYDKDF (reference sequence). Trimming cost V 3 bases and J 3 bases, with 23 bases left between them. The CDR3 DNA sequence: TGTGCCACCAGCAGCCTGACCGGGACACAGAAGTACTACACTGAAGCTTTCTTT. Translation: CATSSLTGTQKYYTEAFF.

This sequence joins TRBV27 and TRBJ1-4; D possibly corresponds to TRBD1 (5 bases). V was cut by 5 bases and J by 4 bases, with 14 bases left in between. CDR3 length: 15 amino acids. Germline V gene sequence: CDR1 MNHEY, CDR2 SMNVEV (reference sequence). In DNA form, the CDR3 reads TGTGCCAGCAGTACCACGCGACAGATTAATGAAAAACTGTTTTTT. It encodes CASSTTRQINEKLFF.